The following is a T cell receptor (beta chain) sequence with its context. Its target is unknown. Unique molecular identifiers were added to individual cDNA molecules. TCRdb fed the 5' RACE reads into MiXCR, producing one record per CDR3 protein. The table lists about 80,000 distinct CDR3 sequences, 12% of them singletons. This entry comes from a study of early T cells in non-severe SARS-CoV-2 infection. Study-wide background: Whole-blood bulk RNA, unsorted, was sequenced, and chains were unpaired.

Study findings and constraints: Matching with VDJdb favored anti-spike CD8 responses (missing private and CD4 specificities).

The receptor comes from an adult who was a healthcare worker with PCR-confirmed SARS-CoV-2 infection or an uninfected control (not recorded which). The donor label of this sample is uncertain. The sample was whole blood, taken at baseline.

In DNA form, the CDR3 reads TGTGCCAGCAGCCCGGTAGCGGGACAGGCAGATACGCAGTATTTT. Translation gives CASSPVAGQADTQYF. This chain joins TRBV7-3 and TRBJ2-3, with D tentatively TRBD1 or TRBD2 (8 bases each). The length of the CDR3 is 15 residues. Germline-derived CDR1 and CDR2 are SGHTA and FQGTGA. The ends were cut back, 5 bases at V and 4 bases at J, with 16 bases in the middle.